This note documents a single TCR beta chain sequence. What it binds is not known. This record belongs to a study of shared clonotypes between healthy human individuals. Study-wide results and caveats: Large sequencing depth failed to make sorted-subset sequencing complete, rarefaction showed.

The donors, healthy adults who were HIV-negative, had experienced no recent acute infections or vaccinations. The study drew all its donors from Caucasian adults living in Nashville, Tennessee. It was across several immunoSEQ plates that each subset's genomic DNA was evenly split. The protocol was immunoSEQ multiplex PCR, while the TCRdb copy is restricted to in-frame clones and leaves out a portion. The sample contains 2 million to 3 million clones, 93% of which appear only once. Germline V lookup: CDR1 SGHRS, CDR2 YFSETQ. The CDR3 runs 14 residues. V was clipped by 7 bases and J by 0 bases, with 11 bases between them.

The sample comprised naive CD4+ T cells from PBMCs. Subset specified: CD45RA+ positively selected. This clonotype was obtained from a man younger than 35 in good health. Some clones in this sample may be carry-over from other donors' samples. V usage is TRBV5-1 and J usage is TRBJ2-1; TRBD2 might be the D (5 bases). Here the CDR3 DNA reads TGCGCCAGCTACCCGGGAAGCTCCTACAATGAGCAGTTCTTC. The encoded protein is CASYPGSSYNEQFF. The full variable domain, its missing parts supplied by reference TRBV5-1 and TRBJ2-1, is KAGVTQTPRYLIKTRGQQVTLSCSPISGHRSVSWYQQTPGQGLQFLFEYFSETQRNKGNFPGRFSGRQFSNSRSEMNVSTLELGDSALYLCASYPGSSYNEQFFGPGTRLTVL.